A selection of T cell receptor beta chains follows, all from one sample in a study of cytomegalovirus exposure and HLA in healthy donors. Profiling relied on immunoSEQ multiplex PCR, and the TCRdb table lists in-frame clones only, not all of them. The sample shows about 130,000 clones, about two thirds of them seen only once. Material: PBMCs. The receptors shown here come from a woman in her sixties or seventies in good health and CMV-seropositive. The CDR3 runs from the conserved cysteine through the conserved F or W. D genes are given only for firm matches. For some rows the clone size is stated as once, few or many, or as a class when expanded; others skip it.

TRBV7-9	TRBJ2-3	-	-	CASSPLEDTQYF	TGTGCCAGCAGCCCTCTTGAGGATACGCAGTATTTT
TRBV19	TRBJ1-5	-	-	CASSPTDRSFQPQHF	TGTGCCAGTAGTCCCACAGACAGGTCCTTTCAGCCCCAGCATTTT
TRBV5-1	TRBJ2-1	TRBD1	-	CASSRDRPTSYNEQFF	TGCGCCAGCAGCAGGGACAGGCCGACTTCCTACAATGAGCAGTTCTTC
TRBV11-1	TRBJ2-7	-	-	CASSLGQGGYEQYF	TGTGCCAGCAGCTTAGGACAGGGAGGATACGAGCAGTACTTC
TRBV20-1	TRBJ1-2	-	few	CSAYSNYGYTF	TGCAGTGCGTACAGCAACTATGGCTACACCTTC
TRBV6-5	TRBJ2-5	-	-	CASSSPRGAGTQYF	TGTGCCAGCAGTTCCCCCAGGGGTGCTGGGACCCAGTACTTC
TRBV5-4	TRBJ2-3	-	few	CASSLVRGGAVQADTQYF	TGTGCCAGCAGCTTGGTCCGAGGGGGGGCCGTTCAGGCAGATACGCAGTATTTT
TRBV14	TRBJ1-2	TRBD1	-	CASSLQGDGYTF	TGTGCCAGCAGCCTCCAGGGGGATGGCTACACCTTC
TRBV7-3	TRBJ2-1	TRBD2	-	CASSQRTSGEGNEQFF	TGTGCCAGCAGCCAAAGGACTAGCGGGGAGGGCAATGAGCAGTTCTTC
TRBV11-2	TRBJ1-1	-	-	CASSSMSGVEAFF	TGTGCCAGCAGCTCTATGTCGGGGGTTGAAGCTTTCTTT
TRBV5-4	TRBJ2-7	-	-	CASSPRGAGVSYEQYF	TGTGCCAGCAGCCCTCGGGGGGCGGGAGTCTCCTACGAGCAGTACTTC
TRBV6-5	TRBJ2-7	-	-	CASSYSMLRREQYF	TGTGCCAGCAGTTACTCGATGCTGCGCCGGGAGCAGTACTTC
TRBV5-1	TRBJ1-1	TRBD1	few	CASSPPGTGVMNTEAFF	TGCGCCAGCAGCCCGCCGGGGACAGGGGTGATGAACACTGAAGCTTTCTTT
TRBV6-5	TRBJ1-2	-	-	CATSRDTSPYGYTF	TGTGCCACAAGCCGGGACACCAGCCCTTATGGCTACACCTTC
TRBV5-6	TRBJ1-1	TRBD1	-	CASSSDRRNTEAFF	TGTGCCAGCAGTTCGGACAGGAGGAACACTGAAGCTTTCTTT
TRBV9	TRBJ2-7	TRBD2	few	CASSGRLAGGSYYEQYF	TGTGCCAGCAGCGGGAGACTAGCGGGGGGCTCCTACTACGAGCAGTACTTC
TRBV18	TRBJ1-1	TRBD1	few	CASSQGQGNTEAFF	TGTGCCAGCTCACAAGGACAGGGGAACACTGAAGCTTTCTTT
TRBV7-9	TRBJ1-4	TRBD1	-	CASSLAQGNEKLFF	TGTGCCAGCAGCTTAGCACAGGGGAATGAAAAACTGTTTTTT
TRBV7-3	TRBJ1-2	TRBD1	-	CASSSTGEINYGYTF	TGTGCCAGCAGCTCCACAGGGGAGATTAACTATGGCTACACCTTC
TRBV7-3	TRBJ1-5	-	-	CASSLGFEDGWRGPDNQPQHF	TGTGCCAGCAGCTTAGGATTTGAAGACGGTTGGAGGGGACCAGACAATCAGCCCCAGCATTTT
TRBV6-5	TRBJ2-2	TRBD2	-	CASSYREGLTGELFF	TGTGCCAGCAGTTATCGGGAGGGTCTCACCGGGGAGCTGTTTTTT
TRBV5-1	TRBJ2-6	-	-	CASNNPRGGGANVLTF	TGCGCCAGCAACAACCCCAGGGGTGGAGGGGCCAACGTCCTGACTTTC
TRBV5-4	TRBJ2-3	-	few	CASSWREAHTQYF	TGTGCCAGCAGCTGGCGGGAAGCTCATACGCAGTATTTT
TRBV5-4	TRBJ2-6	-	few	CASSLRGLASSGANVLTF	TGTGCCAGCAGCTTGCGAGGATTAGCTTCATCTGGGGCCAACGTCCTGACTTTC
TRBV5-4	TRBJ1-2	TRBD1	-	CASTYEGQRSYTF	TGTGCCAGCACCTACGAGGGACAGAGGAGCTACACCTTC
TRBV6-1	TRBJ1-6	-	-	CASKRGQLNSPLHF	TGTGCCAGCAAACGAGGGCAGCTTAATTCACCCCTCCACTTT
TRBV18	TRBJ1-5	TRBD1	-	CASSHDREGQPQHF	TGTGCCAGCTCACACGACAGGGAAGGGCAGCCCCAGCATTTT
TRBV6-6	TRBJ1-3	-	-	CASSYEGYTIYF	TGTGCCAGCAGTTACGAGGGATACACCATATATTTT
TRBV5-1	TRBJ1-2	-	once	CASSLYRAGYGYTF	TGCGCCAGCAGCTTGTATAGGGCGGGCTATGGCTACACCTTC
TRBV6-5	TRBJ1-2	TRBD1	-	CASRRTGGAGYTF	TGTGCCAGCAGGCGGACAGGGGGCGCTGGCTACACCTTC
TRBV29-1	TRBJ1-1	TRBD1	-	CSVVGQKNTEAFF	TGCAGCGTCGTGGGACAGAAGAACACTGAAGCTTTCTTT
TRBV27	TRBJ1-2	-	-	CASSLSRTNYGYTF	TGTGCCAGCAGTTTATCGCGGACAAACTATGGCTACACCTTC
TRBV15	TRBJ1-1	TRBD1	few	CATSRNFPGQGNTEAFF	TGTGCCACCAGCAGAAATTTTCCGGGACAGGGGAACACTGAAGCTTTCTTT
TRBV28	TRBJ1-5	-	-	CASLLKQGGNQPQHF	TGTGCCAGCCTATTAAAACAGGGAGGCAATCAGCCCCAGCATTTT
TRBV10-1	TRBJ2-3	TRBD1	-	CASTGQGRDTQYF	TGCGCCAGCACCGGACAGGGGCGCGATACGCAGTATTTT
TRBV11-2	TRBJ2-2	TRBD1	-	CASRTGTANTGELFF	TGTGCCAGCAGAACCGGGACAGCGAACACCGGGGAGCTGTTTTTT
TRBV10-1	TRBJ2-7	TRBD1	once	CASSETGQWYEQYF	TGCGCCAGCAGTGAGACGGGACAGTGGTACGAGCAGTACTTC
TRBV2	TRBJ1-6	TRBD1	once	CASSVDRGSYNSPLHF	TGTGCCAGCAGTGTCGACAGGGGGTCCTATAATTCACCCCTCCACTTT
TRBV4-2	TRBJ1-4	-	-	CASSQDGGTNEKLFF	TGTGCCAGCAGCCAAGACGGGGGAACTAATGAAAAACTGTTTTTT
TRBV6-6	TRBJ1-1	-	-	CASSYGRNTEAFF	TGTGCCAGCAGTTACGGGAGGAACACTGAAGCTTTCTTT
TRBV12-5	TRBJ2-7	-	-	CASGLEESSYEQYF	TGTGCTAGTGGTTTGGAGGAGTCCTCCTACGAGCAGTACTTC
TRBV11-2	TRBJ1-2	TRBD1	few	CASSLRTGGYGYTF	TGTGCCAGCAGCTTGAGAACAGGGGGCTATGGCTACACCTTC
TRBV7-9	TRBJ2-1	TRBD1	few	CASSLGQGEGEQFF	TGTGCCAGCAGCTTAGGACAGGGCGAGGGTGAGCAGTTCTTC
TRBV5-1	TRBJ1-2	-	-	CASSPSGGGYGYTF	TGCGCCAGCAGCCCTTCGGGGGGAGGCTATGGCTACACCTTC
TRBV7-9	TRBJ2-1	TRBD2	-	CASSTAGTSGGVDEQFF	TGTGCCAGCAGCACGGCAGGGACTAGCGGGGGGGTGGATGAGCAGTTCTTC
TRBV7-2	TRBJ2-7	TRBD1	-	CASSLNRGLGEQYF	TGTGCCAGCAGCCTTAACAGGGGTCTCGGCGAGCAGTACTTC
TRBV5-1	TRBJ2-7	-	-	CASSLVGGRYEQYF	TGCGCCAGCAGCTTGGTGGGGGGGCGTTACGAGCAGTACTTC
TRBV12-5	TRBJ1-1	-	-	CASGRYTTEAFF	TGTGCTAGTGGTAGATATACTACTGAAGCTTTCTTT
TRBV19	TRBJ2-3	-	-	CASSPTGTDTQYF	TGTGCCAGCTCTCCTACGGGGACAGATACGCAGTATTTT
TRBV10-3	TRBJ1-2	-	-	CAIRGAGNYGYTF	TGTGCCATCAGAGGGGCCGGGAACTATGGCTACACCTTC
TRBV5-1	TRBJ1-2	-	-	CASSLNTRNYGYTF	TGCGCCAGCAGCTTAAATACCAGAAACTATGGCTACACCTTC
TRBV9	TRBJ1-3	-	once	CASSLLSAGNTIYF	TGTGCCAGCAGCCTACTGAGCGCCGGAAACACCATATATTTT
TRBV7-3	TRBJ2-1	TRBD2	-	CASTSGGNYNEQFF	TGTGCCAGTACTAGCGGGGGGAACTACAATGAGCAGTTCTTC
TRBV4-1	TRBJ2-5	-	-	CASSQDPPAGQETQYF	TGCGCCAGCAGCCAAGATCCCCCGGCAGGCCAAGAGACCCAGTACTTC
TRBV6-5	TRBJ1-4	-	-	CASSQQAQYEKLFF	TGTGCCAGCAGCCAACAGGCCCAGTATGAAAAACTGTTTTTT
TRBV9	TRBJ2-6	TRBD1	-	CASTVGQVSSGANVLTF	TGTGCCAGCACCGTGGGACAGGTTTCCTCTGGGGCCAACGTCCTGACTTTC
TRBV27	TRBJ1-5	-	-	CASSSGQYNQPQHF	TGTGCCAGCAGTTCCGGACAGTATAATCAGCCCCAGCATTTT
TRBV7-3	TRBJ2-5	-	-	CASSLRASQETQYF	TGTGCCAGCAGCTTGAGGGCTAGCCAAGAGACCCAGTACTTC